The rows below give T cell receptor beta chains drawn from one sample of a study of T cell repertoires in ileal Crohn's disease. Repertoires were generated with immunoSEQ multiplex PCR, while TCRdb's copy carries only in-frame clones and drops some. The sample carries some 5,500 clones, 75% to 90% recorded once. The sequenced material came from ileal tissue. These TCRs come from an adult with Crohn's disease. The CDR3 runs from the conserved cysteine through the conserved F or W. A D gene is named only where the DNA matches it firmly.

V: TRBV4-1
J: TRBJ1-2
D: -
DNA: TGCGCCAGCAGCCTCGGTGCCGGCTATGGCTACACCTTC
CDR3: CASSLGAGYGYTF

V: TRBV27
J: TRBJ1-3
D: TRBD1
DNA: TGTGCCAGCAGTGTTACAGGGGGTACCGGAAACACCATATATTTT
CDR3: CASSVTGGTGNTIYF

V: TRBV5-1
J: TRBJ1-5
D: TRBD1
DNA: TGCGCCAGCAGCTTGGGTGGGACAGACAATCAGCCCCAGCATTTT
CDR3: CASSLGGTDNQPQHF

V: TRBV2
J: TRBJ2-2
D: -
DNA: TGTGCCAGCAGGTTACAGGAGACCGGGGAGCTGTTTTTT
CDR3: CASRLQETGELFF

V: TRBV7-2
J: TRBJ2-1
D: -
DNA: TGTGCCAGCAGCTTACAGACAGGCTCCTACAATGAGCAGTTCTTC
CDR3: CASSLQTGSYNEQFF

V: TRBV6-4
J: TRBJ2-1
D: -
DNA: TGTGCCAGCAGTGACCACAGGGGGGGTGAGCAGTTCTTC
CDR3: CASSDHRGGEQFF

V: TRBV9
J: TRBJ2-5
D: TRBD1
DNA: TGTGCCAGCAGCGTAGCCCCACCGGGACAGGACACCTACCAAGAGACCCAGTACTTC
CDR3: CASSVAPPGQDTYQETQYF

V: TRBV11-2
J: TRBJ2-3
D: -
DNA: TGTGCCAGCAGCTTAGATTATGTGGGGGGGCGAACAGATACGCAGTATTTT
CDR3: CASSLDYVGGRTDTQYF

V: TRBV7-7
J: TRBJ2-7
D: -
DNA: TGTGCTAGCAGCTTAGGAGCGGACGGGCCCTACGAGCAGTACTTC
CDR3: CASSLGADGPYEQYF

V: TRBV7-9
J: TRBJ2-7
D: -
DNA: TGTGCCAGCAGCTTACAGAGGGCTGCCACCTACGAGCAGTACTTC
CDR3: CASSLQRAATYEQYF

V: TRBV19
J: TRBJ2-2
D: TRBD2
DNA: TGTGCCAGTAGCGGGAGGGGGAACACCGGGGAGCTGTTTTTT
CDR3: CASSGRGNTGELFF

V: TRBV5-4
J: TRBJ1-2
D: -
DNA: TGTGCCAGCAGGTCGACAGCCTACTATGGCTACACCTTC
CDR3: CASRSTAYYGYTF